Shown below are 27 T cell receptor beta chains from a single sample sequenced in a study of blood T cell repertoires in COVID-19. Here immunoSEQ multiplex PCR was the method, and the copy in TCRdb shows in-frame clones only, minus some. The table has about 230,000 clones, approximately 88% seen once. Sequencing used PBMCs or T cells enriched from blood (not recorded which). The receptors stem from a woman aged 40 to 50 with acute COVID-19.

CDR3 nucleotides: TGTGCCAGCAGTCTAACTCGGGGGAGCTACACCTTC. Amino acid sequence: CASSLTRGSYTF. The chain combines TRBV12-3 or TRBV12-4 with TRBJ1-2; D perhaps matches TRBD1 (5 bases). The CDR3 consists of 12 residues. V lost 5 bases and J 9 bases, leaving 13 bases between the germline ends.

The chain is built from TRBV30 and TRBJ1-2, with D unresolved. CDR3 size: 14 residues. The V gene lost 1 base and the J gene lost 7 bases, with 16 bases spanning the gap. The germline V gene has CDR1 GTSNPN and CDR2 SVGIG (reference sequence). CDR3: CAWSAARGIGGYTF. For the CDR3, the DNA is TGTGCCTGGAGTGCCGCCCGAGGCATCGGTGGCTACACCTTC.

The V gene is TRBV5-1, the J gene TRBJ1-3, with D possibly matching TRBD1 (5 bases). Looked up from germline, CDR1 is SGHRS and CDR2 is YFSETQ. V lost 1 base and J lost 3, with 14 bases in between. The CDR3 loop spans 16 amino acids. CDR3 protein: CASSLSQGRHGNTIYF. CDR3 sequence (DNA): TGCGCCAGCAGCTTGTCCCAGGGTCGGCATGGAAACACCATATATTTT.

This chain uses TRBV5-4 with TRBJ2-2; 9 positions match TRBD2. This CDR3 region has 16 residues. J lost 8 bases, V lost 3 bases, and 11 bases had no gene match. CDR1 is SGHNT, CDR2 YYREEE, per germline (reference sequence). The CDR3 protein is CASSSTSGSREGELFF. The CDR3 nucleotides read TGTGCCAGCAGCTCCACTAGCGGGTCTCGGGAAGGGGAGCTGTTTTTT.

The chain joins TRBV7-2 to TRBJ2-1; possible D gene TRBD1, 5 bases. This CDR3 comprises 18 residues. Germline CDR1 and CDR2: SGHTA and FQGNSA. V lost 1 base to trimming and J lost 0 bases, with 16 bases between them. The CDR3 sequence: CASSLVSGRQSSYNEQFF. The CDR3 nucleotides are TGTGCCAGCAGCTTAGTAAGTGGGCGACAGAGCTCCTACAATGAGCAGTTCTTC.

The J gene is TRBJ2-2, the V gene TRBV19; weak D call: TRBD1 (6 bases). CDR3 length: 12 residues. Per germline, CDR1 LNHDA and CDR2 SQIVND (reference sequence). Trimming took 10 bases from V and 5 from J, leaving 11 bases between them. CDR3 nucleotide sequence: TGTGCCATCGAGGGGGTGACCGGGGAGCTGTTTTTT. This translates into CAIEGVTGELFF.

The rearrangement joins TRBV12-3 or TRBV12-4 to TRBJ1-1, with D unclear. The CDR3 runs to 13 residues. Between the trimmed V and J ends, which lost 0 bases and 3 bases, there was a span of 5 bases. The chain's CDR3 is CASSLARYTEAFF. CDR3 nucleotide sequence: TGTGCCAGCAGTTTAGCGCGTTACACTGAAGCTTTCTTT.

The genes are TRBV2 and TRBJ2-7, with 9 bases that match TRBD1. The CDR3 loop spans 16 amino acids. J gave up 3 bases and V 3 bases, and 9 bases lay outside the gene matches. Per the germline V gene, CDR1 is SNHLY and CDR2 is FYNNEI. CDR3 protein: CASSESAGTGIYEQYV. The CDR3, as DNA: TGTGCCAGCAGTGAGTCGGCTGGGACAGGGATCTACGAGCAGTACGTC.

V gene TRBV11-2 combines with J gene TRBJ1-2; 7 bases agree with TRBD1. The ends lost 5 bases at V and 3 bases at J; junction bases unmatched: 6. This CDR3 contains 14 residues. The V gene's germline CDR1 is SGHAT and CDR2 FQNNGV. The CDR3 DNA follows: TGTGCCAGCAGCCTAAGGGGGCGCGACTATGGCTACACCTTC. It yields the protein CASSLRGRDYGYTF.

As to this clone: Other DNA sequences in the same sample also yield this CDR3. The chain uses TRBV30 and TRBJ1-2, with 7 bases fitting TRBD1. The CDR3 consists of 13 residues. Germline V gives CDR1 GTSNPN, CDR2 SVGIG (reference sequence). V lost 0 bases to trimming and J lost 8 bases; unmatched junction nucleotides: 6. CDR3 bases: TGTGCCTGGAGTGTGGGGGCAGGGGGAGGCTACACCTTC. This gives the protein CAWSVGAGGGYTF.

The chain combines TRBV10-2 with TRBJ1-5, with no clear D. From germline, CDR1 is WSHSY and CDR2 SAAADI. This CDR3 is built from 15 residues. Trimming removed 1 base from V and 6 bases from J, with 13 bases in between. CDR3 bases: TGCGCCAGCAGTGAGTTCGCGTCCCGCACTCAGCCCCAGCATTTT. Translation gives CASSEFASRTQPQHF.

V usage is TRBV9 and J usage is TRBJ1-6; the D gene is possibly TRBD1 (6 bases). CDR3 size: 15 residues. V was shortened by 0 bases and J by 6 bases, with 10 bases between the two germline ends. Germline CDR1 is SGDLS and CDR2 is YYNGEE. The CDR3 protein is CASSVGDKGNSPLHF. The CDR3 DNA reads as TGTGCCAGCAGCGTAGGGGACAAGGGTAATTCACCCCTCCACTTT.

The V and J genes are TRBV4-3 and TRBJ1-4; D call uncertain. CDR1 and CDR2 from the germline V gene are LGHNA and YSLEER. The V gene lost 0 bases and the J gene lost 7 bases, with 12 bases spanning the gap. The CDR3 contains 15 residues. The CDR3 here is CASSQETQRGEKLFF. As DNA, the CDR3 is TGCGCCAGCAGCCAAGAGACCCAGCGGGGTGAAAAACTGTTTTTT.

The chain has TRBV6-1 and TRBJ1-6; the match to TRBD1 covers 9 bases. Per germline, CDR1 MNHNS and CDR2 SASEGT. The CDR3 spans 21 residues. The ends lost 2 bases at V and 4 bases at J; junction bases unmatched: 18. CDR3 nucleotide sequence: TGTGCCAGCAGTGAATTCGTTCCGGGACAGGGAAGGGGCCGATATAATTCACCCCTCCACTTT. Its protein product is CASSEFVPGQGRGRYNSPLHF.

The rearrangement links TRBV4-2 to TRBJ2-6; D unresolved. This CDR3 has 16 residues. Trimming took off 0 bases at V and 0 bases at J, with 6 bases between the two ends. Germline V gene lookup returns CDR1 LGHNA and CDR2 YNFKEQ. CDR3 in amino acids: CASSQDVLSGANVLTF. CDR3 in DNA: TGTGCCAGCAGCCAAGACGTACTCTCTGGGGCCAACGTCCTGACTTTC.

V is TRBV7-8 and J is TRBJ2-7, with 9 bases matching TRBD1. CDR3 size: 14 residues. The V and J ends lost 1 base and 3 bases, in that order; junction bases with no gene match: 1. The germline gives CDR1 SGHVS, CDR2 FQNEAQ. CDR3 DNA: TGTGCCAGCAGCTTAGGGGACAGGGTCTACGAGCAGTACTTC. Amino acids: CASSLGDRVYEQYF.

The chain couples TRBV5-6 to TRBJ1-6; D ambiguous. Germline CDR1 is SGHDT and CDR2 is YYEEEE. V lost 1 base, J lost 10 bases, and 12 bases lay in between. CDR3 length: 14 residues. The CDR3 DNA is TGTGCCAGCAGCTTGCTGAGGGCTGGGTCACCCCTCCACTTT. Its protein product is CASSLLRAGSPLHF.

V is TRBV7-2 and J is TRBJ2-5; possibly TRBD1 for D (6 bases). The germline V gene encodes CDR1 SGHTA and CDR2 FQGNSA. V lost 3 bases to trimming and J lost 0 bases, with 11 bases between them. The CDR3 sequence is 15 residues long. The CDR3 DNA reads TGTGCCAGCAGCTTGGGGGACATTAACCAAGAGACCCAGTACTTC. It translates to CASSLGDINQETQYF.

The chain couples TRBV11-3 to TRBJ1-2, with D perhaps TRBD1 (6 bases). The CDR3 contains 14 residues. CDR1 is SGHNT, CDR2 YENEEA, per germline. Trimming took off 5 bases at V and 2 bases at J, with 12 bases between the two ends. CDR3: CASSPQGLNYGYTF. The CDR3 DNA follows: TGTGCCAGCAGCCCACAGGGTCTAAACTATGGCTACACCTTC.

CDR3 DNA sequence: TGTGCCATCAGTGAGTCGGGAGAACCCGAGACCCAGTACTTC. Protein: CAISESGEPETQYF. V and J are TRBV10-3 and TRBJ2-5; D is perhaps TRBD2 (5 bases). The CDR3 consists of 14 residues. Looked up from germline, CDR1 is ENHRY and CDR2 is SYGVKD. With 0 bases removed from V and 5 bases from J, the gap between germline ends came to 10 bases.

This chain links TRBV21-1 with TRBJ2-1; the table's D call, TRBD1, has no DNA check behind it. TRBV21-1 corresponds to a pseudogene. CDR3 length: 18 amino acids. The CDR3 here is CASSKGLWDRGWLNEQFF. The CDR3 region has the DNA TGTGCCAGCAGCAAAGGGCTTTGGGACAGGGGTTGGCTCAATGAGCAGTTCTTC.

The chain couples TRBV28 to TRBJ1-2; 8 nucleotides line up with TRBD1. Looked up from germline, CDR1 is MDHEN and CDR2 is SYDVKM. CDR3 size: 12 residues. After removal of 6 bases from V and 7 bases from J, the junction contained 4 bases not matched to a gene. The CDR3 region has the DNA TGTGCCAGCAGACTACAGGGGGGTGGCTACACCTTC. It encodes CASRLQGGGYTF.

The chain combines TRBV19 with TRBJ1-4, with 8 bases aligning to TRBD1. Trimming removed 2 bases from V and 4 bases from J; junction bases left unmatched: 6. This CDR3 region has 16 residues. The germline gives CDR1 LNHDA, CDR2 SQIVND (reference sequence). The CDR3 region has the DNA TGTGCCAGTAGTATACCCACAGGGGGAATTAATGAAAAACTGTTTTTT. Protein: CASSIPTGGINEKLFF. Filled out from reference TRBV19 and TRBJ1-4, the complete variable domain reads DGGITQSPKYLFRKEGQNVTLSCEQNLNHDAMYWYRQDPGQGLRLIYYSQIVNDFQKGDIAEGYSVSREKKESFPLTVTSAQKNPTAFYLCASSIPTGGINEKLFFGSGTQLSVL.

The rearrangement joins TRBV2 to TRBJ2-1; D may be TRBD2 (5 bases). With 4 bases removed from V and 9 bases from J, the gap between germline ends came to 7 bases. This CDR3 spans 11 amino acids. Germline loops: CDR1 SNHLY, CDR2 FYNNEI. This CDR3 is CASSGAAEQFF. CDR3 bases: TGTGCCAGCAGTGGAGCGGCTGAGCAGTTCTTC.

CDR3 amino acids: CSASRGLQFF. The DNA for the CDR3 is TGCAGTGCTAGCCGGGGTTTGCAGTTCTTC. The chain carries TRBV20-1 and TRBJ2-1, with a tentative D call TRBD2 (5 bases). This CDR3 spans 10 amino acids. Germline values: CDR1 DFQATT, CDR2 SNEGSKA (reference sequence). The V gene lost 3 bases and the J gene lost 12 bases, with 9 bases spanning the gap.

The chain joins TRBV7-6 to TRBJ1-3; the D is unclear. CDR3 size: 16 residues. CDR1 is SGHVS and CDR2 is FNYEAQ in the germline V gene. V dropped 0 bases and J dropped 0 bases, with 9 bases sitting between them. CDR3 DNA: TGTGCCAGCAGCTTAGCGCGGATAAGCTCTGGAAACACCATATATTTT. Its translation is CASSLARISSGNTIYF.

This rearrangement joins TRBV6-1 to TRBJ2-5, with a possible D match to TRBD1 (6 bases). Germline loops: CDR1 MNHNS, CDR2 SASEGT. The CDR3 totals 18 residues. Deletions cut 4 bases from V and 2 bases from J, with 23 bases between. The CDR3 loop is CASSAPLTGTHRQETQYF. CDR3 bases: TGTGCCAGCAGTGCTCCTTTGACGGGGACACACCGGCAAGAGACCCAGTACTTC.